The 4 T cell receptor beta chains below come from one sample, sequenced in a study of CD4 T cells in relation to SARS-CoV-2 and coronaviruses. TCRdb's copy holds only in-frame clones and misses some; the assay was immunoSEQ multiplex PCR. The sample lists about 20,000 clones, around 80% seen once, with roughly 19% in the top ten. For these TCRs, the target antigens are not known. Unexposed donor CD4+ T cells date from about 2011-2018, before the COVID-19 pandemic. After about 10 days of culture, CD4+ T cells were isolated. The source material was CD4+ T cells from PBMCs, cultured in vitro. The receptors come from a human donor in good health.

The chain links TRBV10-3 to TRBJ2-3; TRBD1 matches 7 bases. Germline trimming cut 6 bases from V and 1 base from J; bases unmatched to any gene: 4. Germline-derived CDR1 and CDR2 are ENHRY and SYGVKD. The CDR3 is 14 residues long. The CDR3 DNA sequence: TGTGCCATCAGATCCGGGACAGGCACAGATACGCAGTATTTT. Translation gives CAIRSGTGTDTQYF.

This clone was detected once. This chain joins TRBV10-3 and TRBJ2-5; maybe TRBD2 (5 bases). The germline V gene has CDR1 ENHRY and CDR2 SYGVKD. The CDR3 runs to 15 residues. The V and J ends lost 4 bases and 7 bases respectively, with 19 bases between them. CDR3 loop: CAISAVWGPGGTQYF. CDR3 in DNA: TGTGCCATCAGTGCCGTGTGGGGTCCCGGAGGGACCCAGTACTTC.

The rearrangement joins TRBV6-1 to TRBJ1-1, with D hard to call. Between the trimmed V and J ends, which lost 2 bases and 5 bases, there was a span of 21 bases. In germline, CDR1 is MNHNS, CDR2 SASEGT. The CDR3 consists of 17 residues. The CDR3 DNA sequence: TGTGCCAGCAGTGAATACCCCCCCGGTGGCCTGGGAACTGAAGCTTTCTTT. This encodes CASSEYPPGGLGTEAFF.

This clone was observed a handful of times. The chain joins TRBV5-4 to TRBJ2-2; the D call may be TRBD1 or TRBD2 (5 bases each). The CDR3 contains 16 residues. Germline lookup yields CDR1 SGHNT and CDR2 YYREEE (reference sequence). The V gene lost 0 bases and the J gene lost 4 bases, with 13 bases spanning the gap. The CDR3 reads CASSLDRRRSTGELFF. The CDR3 DNA sequence: TGTGCCAGCAGCTTGGACAGGAGGCGATCCACCGGGGAGCTGTTTTTT.